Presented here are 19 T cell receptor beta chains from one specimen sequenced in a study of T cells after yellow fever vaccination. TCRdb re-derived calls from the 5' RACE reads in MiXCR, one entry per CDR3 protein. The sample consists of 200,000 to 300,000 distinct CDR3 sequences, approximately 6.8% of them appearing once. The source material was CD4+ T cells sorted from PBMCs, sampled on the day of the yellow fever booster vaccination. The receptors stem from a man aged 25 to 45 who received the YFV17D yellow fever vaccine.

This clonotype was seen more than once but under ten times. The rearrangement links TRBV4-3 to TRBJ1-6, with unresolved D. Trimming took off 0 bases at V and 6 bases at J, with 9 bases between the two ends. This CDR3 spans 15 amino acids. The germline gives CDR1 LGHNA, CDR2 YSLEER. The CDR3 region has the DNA TGCGCCAGCAGCCAAGATCAGAACGCTAATTCACCCCTCCACTTT. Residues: CASSQDQNANSPLHF.

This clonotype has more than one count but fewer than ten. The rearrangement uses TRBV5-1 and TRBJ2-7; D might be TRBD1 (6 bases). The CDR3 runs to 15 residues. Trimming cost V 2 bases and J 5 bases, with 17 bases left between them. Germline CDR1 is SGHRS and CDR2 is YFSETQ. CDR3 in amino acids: CASSFGPRGMHEQYF. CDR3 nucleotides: TGCGCCAGCAGCTTTGGACCCAGGGGTATGCACGAGCAGTACTTC.

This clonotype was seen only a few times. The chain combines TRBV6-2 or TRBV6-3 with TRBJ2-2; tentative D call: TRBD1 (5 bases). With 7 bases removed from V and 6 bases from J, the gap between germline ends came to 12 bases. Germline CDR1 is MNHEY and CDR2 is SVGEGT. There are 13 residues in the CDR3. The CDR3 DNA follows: TGTGCCAGCATCTCCAGGGTACCCGGGGAGCTGTTTTTT. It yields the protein CASISRVPGELFF.

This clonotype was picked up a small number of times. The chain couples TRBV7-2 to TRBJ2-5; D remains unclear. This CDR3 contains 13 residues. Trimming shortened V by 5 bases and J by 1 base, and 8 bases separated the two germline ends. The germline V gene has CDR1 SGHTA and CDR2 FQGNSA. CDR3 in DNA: TGTGCCAGCAGCCCTCGCTTCCAAGAGACCCAGTACTTC. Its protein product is CASSPRFQETQYF.

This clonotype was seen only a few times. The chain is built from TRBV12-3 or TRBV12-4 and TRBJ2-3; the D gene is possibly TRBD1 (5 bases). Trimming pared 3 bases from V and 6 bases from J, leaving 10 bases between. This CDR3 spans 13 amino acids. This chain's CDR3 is CASSFAGRDTQYF. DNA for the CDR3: TGTGCCAGCAGTTTCGCAGGGCGGGATACGCAGTATTTT.

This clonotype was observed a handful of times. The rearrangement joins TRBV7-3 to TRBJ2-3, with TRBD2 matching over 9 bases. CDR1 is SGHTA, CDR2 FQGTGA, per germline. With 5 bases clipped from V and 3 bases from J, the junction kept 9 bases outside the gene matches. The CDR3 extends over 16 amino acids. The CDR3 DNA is TGTGCCAGCAGCCCTAACCCTAGCGGGAAAACAGATACGCAGTATTTT. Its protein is CASSPNPSGKTDTQYF.

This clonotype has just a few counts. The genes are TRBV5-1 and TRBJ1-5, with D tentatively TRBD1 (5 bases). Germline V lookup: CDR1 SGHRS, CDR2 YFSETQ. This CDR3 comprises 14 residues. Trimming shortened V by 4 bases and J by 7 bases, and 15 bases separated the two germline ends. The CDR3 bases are TGCGCCAGCAGCCTGGGGCCCGAAGGGCAGCCCCAGCATTTT. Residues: CASSLGPEGQPQHF.

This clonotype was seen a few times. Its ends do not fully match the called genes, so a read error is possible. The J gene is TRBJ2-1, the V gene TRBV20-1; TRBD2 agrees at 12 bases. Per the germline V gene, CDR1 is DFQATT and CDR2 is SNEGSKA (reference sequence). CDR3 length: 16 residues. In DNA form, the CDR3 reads TGCTGTGCTAGGGGACTAGCGGGTCGAGAGTACAATGAGCAGTTCTTC. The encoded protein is CCARGLAGREYNEQFF.

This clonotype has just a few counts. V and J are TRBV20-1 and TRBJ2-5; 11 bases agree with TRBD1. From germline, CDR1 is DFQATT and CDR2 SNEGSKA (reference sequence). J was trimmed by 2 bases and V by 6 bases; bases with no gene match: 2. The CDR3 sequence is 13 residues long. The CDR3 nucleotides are TGCAGTGCCAGGGACAGGGGGCAAGAGACCCAGTACTTC. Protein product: CSARDRGQETQYF.

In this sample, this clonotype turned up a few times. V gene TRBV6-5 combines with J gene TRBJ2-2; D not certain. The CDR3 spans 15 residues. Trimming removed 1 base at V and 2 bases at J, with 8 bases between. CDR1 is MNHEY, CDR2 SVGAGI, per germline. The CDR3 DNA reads TGTGCCAGCAGTTACTTCGGTTCCAACACCGGGGAGCTGTTTTTT. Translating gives CASSYFGSNTGELFF.

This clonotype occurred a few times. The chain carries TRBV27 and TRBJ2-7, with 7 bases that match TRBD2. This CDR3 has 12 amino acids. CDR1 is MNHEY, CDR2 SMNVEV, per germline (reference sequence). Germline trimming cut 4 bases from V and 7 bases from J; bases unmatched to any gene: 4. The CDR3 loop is CASSSGGWEQYF. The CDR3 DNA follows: TGTGCCAGCAGTTCCGGGGGGTGGGAGCAGTACTTC.

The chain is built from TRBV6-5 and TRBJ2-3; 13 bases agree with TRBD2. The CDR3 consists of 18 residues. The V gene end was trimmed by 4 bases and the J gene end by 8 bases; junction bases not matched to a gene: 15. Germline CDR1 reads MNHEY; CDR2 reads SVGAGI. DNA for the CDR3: TGTGCCAGCAGTTCCCGGACTAGCGGGAGCCTAGCACAAGTTACGCAGTATTTT. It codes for CASSSRTSGSLAQVTQYF.

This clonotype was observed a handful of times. CDR3 DNA sequence: TGTGCCAGCAGCTTGGGGCTAGCGGGAGTTGGGAATGAGCAGTTCTTC. This sequence encodes CASSLGLAGVGNEQFF. The chain couples TRBV5-4 to TRBJ2-1, with 10 bases matching TRBD2. Unmatched junction bases numbered 7, after V lost 0 bases and J lost 7 bases. Germline assignment: CDR1 SGHNT and CDR2 YYREEE (reference sequence). The CDR3 runs to 16 residues.

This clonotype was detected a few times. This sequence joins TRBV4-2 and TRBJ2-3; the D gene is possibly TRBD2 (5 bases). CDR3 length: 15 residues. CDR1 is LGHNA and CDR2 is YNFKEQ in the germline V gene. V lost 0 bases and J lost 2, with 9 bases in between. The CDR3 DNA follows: TGTGCCAGCAGCCAAGAAAGCGGATTCACAGATACGCAGTATTTT. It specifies CASSQESGFTDTQYF.

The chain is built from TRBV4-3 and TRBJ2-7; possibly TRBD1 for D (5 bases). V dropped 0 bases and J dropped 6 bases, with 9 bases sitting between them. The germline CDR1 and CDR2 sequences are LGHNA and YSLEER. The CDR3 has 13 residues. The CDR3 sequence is CASSQDRAREQYF. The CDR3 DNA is TGCGCCAGCAGCCAAGACAGGGCCCGCGAGCAGTACTTC.

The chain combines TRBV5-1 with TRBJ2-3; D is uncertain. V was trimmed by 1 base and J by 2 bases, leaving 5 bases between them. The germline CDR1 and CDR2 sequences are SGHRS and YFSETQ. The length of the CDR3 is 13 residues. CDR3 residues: CASSLFLTDTQYF. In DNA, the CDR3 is TGCGCCAGCAGCTTGTTCCTCACAGATACGCAGTATTTT.

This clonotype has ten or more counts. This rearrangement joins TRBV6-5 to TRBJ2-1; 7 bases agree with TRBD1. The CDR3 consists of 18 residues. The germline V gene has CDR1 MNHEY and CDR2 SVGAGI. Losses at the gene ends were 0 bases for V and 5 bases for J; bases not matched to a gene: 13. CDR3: CASSYSTPTGSHNNEQFF. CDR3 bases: TGTGCCAGCAGTTACTCGACCCCGACAGGGTCCCACAACAATGAGCAGTTCTTC.

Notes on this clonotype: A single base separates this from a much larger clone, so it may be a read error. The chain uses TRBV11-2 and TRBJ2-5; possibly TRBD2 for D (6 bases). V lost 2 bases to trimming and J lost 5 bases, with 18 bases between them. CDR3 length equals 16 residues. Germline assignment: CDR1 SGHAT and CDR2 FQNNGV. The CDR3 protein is CASSLRTIGSGETQYF. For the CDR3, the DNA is TGTGCCAGCAGCTTACGGACTATCGGGAGTGGGGAGACCCAGTACTTC.

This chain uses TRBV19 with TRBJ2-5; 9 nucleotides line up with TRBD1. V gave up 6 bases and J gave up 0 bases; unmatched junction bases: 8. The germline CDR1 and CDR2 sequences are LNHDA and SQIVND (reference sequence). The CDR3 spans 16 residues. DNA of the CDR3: TGTGCCAGTAGCACCGGGACAGGGTGGAACCAAGAGACCCAGTACTTC. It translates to CASSTGTGWNQETQYF. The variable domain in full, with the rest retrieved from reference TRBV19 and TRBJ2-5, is DGGITQSPKYLFRKEGQNVTLSCEQNLNHDAMYWYRQDPGQGLRLIYYSQIVNDFQKGDIAEGYSVSREKKESFPLTVTSAQKNPTAFYLCASSTGTGWNQETQYFGPGTRLLVL.